Reported below is one TCR beta chain. Here immunoSEQ multiplex PCR was the method, and the copy in TCRdb shows in-frame clones only, minus some. Of over 250,000 clones listed, about nine tenths were seen once; the top ten hold 1% to 1.3%. CDR1 SGHTA and CDR2 FQGTGA come from the germline V gene. Between the trimmed V and J ends, which lost 6 bases and 5 bases, there was a span of 13 bases. CDR3 size: 13 residues. The record originates from a study of blood T cell repertoires in COVID-19. Study summary: Spain, Italy and the United States supplied samples that represented acute and convalescent COVID-19.

This sequence joins TRBV7-3 and TRBJ2-5; TRBD2 might be the D (6 bases). Sequenced material: PBMCs or T cells enriched from blood (not recorded which). The source is a young woman who had recovered from COVID-19. The CDR3 region is CASSSRGEETQYF. CDR3 DNA sequence: TGTGCCAGCAGTTCTCGCGGGGAGGAGACCCAGTACTTC.